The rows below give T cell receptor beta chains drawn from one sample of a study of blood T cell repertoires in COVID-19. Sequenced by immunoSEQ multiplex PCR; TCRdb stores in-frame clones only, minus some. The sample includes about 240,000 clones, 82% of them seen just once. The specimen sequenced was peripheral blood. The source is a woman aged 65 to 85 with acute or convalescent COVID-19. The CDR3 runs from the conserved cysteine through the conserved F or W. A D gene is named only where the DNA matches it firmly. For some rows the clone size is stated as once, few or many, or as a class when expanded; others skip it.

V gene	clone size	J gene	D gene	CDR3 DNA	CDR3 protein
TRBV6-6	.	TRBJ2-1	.	TGTGCCAGCAGTTACGTAGGGGTGTACAATGAGCAGTTCTTC	CASSYVGVYNEQFF
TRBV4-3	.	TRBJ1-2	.	TGCGCCAGCAGCCAATCTAACTGGGGGCTAACTAACTATGGCTACACCTTC	CASSQSNWGLTNYGYTF
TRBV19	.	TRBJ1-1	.	TGTGCCAGTAACTTTAGGACAGCCATGAACACTGAAGCTTTCTTT	CASNFRTAMNTEAFF
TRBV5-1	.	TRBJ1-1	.	TGCGCCAGCAGCCCCTCGAGGGACACTGAAGCTTTCTTT	CASSPSRDTEAFF
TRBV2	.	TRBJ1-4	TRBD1	TGTGCCAGCAGGGATGGGACAGGGGTCGAAAAACTGTTTTTT	CASRDGTGVEKLFF
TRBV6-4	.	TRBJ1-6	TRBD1	TGTGCCAGCAGCCGGACAGGGGTGGGTTCACCCCTCCACTTT	CASSRTGVGSPLHF
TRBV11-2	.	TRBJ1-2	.	TGTGCCAGCAGCACCCGCTTACAGGGAGCAAGTGGCTACACCTTC	CASSTRLQGASGYTF
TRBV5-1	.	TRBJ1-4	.	TGCGCCAGCAGCTTGCCGAGGGAGACTAATGAAAAACTGTTTTTT	CASSLPRETNEKLFF
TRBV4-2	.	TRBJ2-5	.	TGTGCCAGCAGCCAAGATAAAAGCGGACAGAGTTTTCAAGAGACCCAGTACTTC	CASSQDKSGQSFQETQYF
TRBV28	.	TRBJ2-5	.	TGTGCCAGCACTCGACGAGGAGCCTTCCAAGAGACCCAGTACTTC	CASTRRGAFQETQYF
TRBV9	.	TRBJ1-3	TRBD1	TGTGCCAGCAGCGTAGAGGGACAGGGTCGAAACACCATATATTTT	CASSVEGQGRNTIYF
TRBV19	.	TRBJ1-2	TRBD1	TGTGCCAGTAGTTACGGCAGGGGGCATGGCTACACCTTC	CASSYGRGHGYTF
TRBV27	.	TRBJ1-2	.	TGTGCCAGCAGTTTAGGGGGAGGGTCAATATTTGGCTACACCTTC	CASSLGGGSIFGYTF
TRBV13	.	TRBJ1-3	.	TGTGCCAGCAGCTTCTTCTCTGGAAACACCATATATTTT	CASSFFSGNTIYF
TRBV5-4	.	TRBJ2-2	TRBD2	TGTGCCAGCAGCTCGACTAGCGGGGGGGCCGACGGGGAGCTGTTTTTT	CASSSTSGGADGELFF
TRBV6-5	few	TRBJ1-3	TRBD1	TGTGCCAGCAGGGACAGGGGGTCTGGAAACACCATATATTTT	CASRDRGSGNTIYF
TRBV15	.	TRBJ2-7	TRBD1	TGTGCCACCAGCAGAGGGCTCCGACAGGGAGCCTCCTACGAGCAGTACTTC	CATSRGLRQGASYEQYF
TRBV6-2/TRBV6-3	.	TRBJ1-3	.	TGTGCCAGCAGTTACGACCGACAGTACTCTGGAAACACCATATATTTT	CASSYDRQYSGNTIYF
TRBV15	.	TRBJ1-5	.	TGTGCCACCAGCAGAGTCCAGGGGAGCAATCAGCCCCAGCATTTT	CATSRVQGSNQPQHF
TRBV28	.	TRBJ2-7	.	TGTGCCAGCAGTCCAAATCTCGGCTACGAGCAGTACTTC	CASSPNLGYEQYF
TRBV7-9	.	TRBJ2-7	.	TGTGCCAGCAGCTTAGCTGGCACAGACTACGAGCAGTACTTC	CASSLAGTDYEQYF
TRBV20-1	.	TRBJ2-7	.	TGCAGTGCTTACGCCTACTACGAGCAGTACTTC	CSAYAYYEQYF
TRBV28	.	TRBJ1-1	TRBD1	TGTGCCAGCAGTAGCAGACAGGGAGGAGTGAACACTGAAGCTTTCTTT	CASSSRQGGVNTEAFF
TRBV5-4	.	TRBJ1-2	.	TGTGCCAGCAGCTTGGAACAGAACTATGGCTACACCTTC	CASSLEQNYGYTF
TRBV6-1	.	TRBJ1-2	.	TGTGCCAGCAGTGAACTGACAGCCGCTAACTATGGCTACACCTTC	CASSELTAANYGYTF
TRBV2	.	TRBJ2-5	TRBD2	TGTGCCAGCAGTGAAACCCTAGCGGGGTCCGGGACCCAGTACTTC	CASSETLAGSGTQYF